This T cell receptor (beta chain) was sequenced for a study of OX40 agonist ivuxolimab in advanced cancers. As to this clone: What it binds is unknown.

Assay used: immunoSEQ multiplex PCR; TCRdb lists only in-frame clones, some missing. This sample has tens of thousands of clones, with approximately 83% found just once. Germline V gene data show CDR1 as MGHRA and CDR2 as YSYEKL. Trimming left V 2 bases short and J 3 bases short, with 7 bases between. The CDR3 is 14 amino acids. Patients were ruled out by autoimmune disease history or systemic immunosuppression. Study-level findings and limits: Expanded peripheral T cells had an undetermined antigen specificity. CD8+ T cells were the subset that, on average, had more expanded clones than CD4+.

The sample here was CD4+ or CD8+ T cells sorted from blood, taken in a trial of the OX40 agonist ivuxolimab. The V and J genes are TRBV4-1 and TRBJ2-2; TRBD1 might be the D (5 bases). This clonotype was sampled from an adult with an advanced solid tumor such as melanoma, head and neck, liver or kidney cancer. The CDR3 protein is CASSQPQDTGELFF. CDR3 in DNA: TGCGCCAGCAGCCAACCACAGGACACCGGGGAGCTGTTTTTT.